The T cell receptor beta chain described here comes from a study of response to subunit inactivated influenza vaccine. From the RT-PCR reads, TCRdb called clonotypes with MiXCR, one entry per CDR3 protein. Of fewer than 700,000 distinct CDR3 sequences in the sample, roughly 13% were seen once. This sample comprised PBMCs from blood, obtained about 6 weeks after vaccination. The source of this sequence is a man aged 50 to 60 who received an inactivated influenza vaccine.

This CDR3 is CSASVRGNTGELFF. The CDR3 nucleotides are TGCAGTGCTAGTGTTCGGGGAAACACCGGGGAGCTGTTTTTT. V is TRBV20-1 and J is TRBJ2-2; D is possibly TRBD2 (5 bases). The CDR3 sequence is 14 residues long. With 3 bases removed from V and 2 bases from J, the gap between germline ends came to 10 bases. The germline gives CDR1 DFQATT, CDR2 SNEGSKA (reference sequence).